The 24 T cell receptor beta chains reported below all come from one sample, sequenced in a study of PD-1 blockade in classical Hodgkin lymphoma. Produced via immunoSEQ multiplex PCR; TCRdb's table is partial and in-frame only. The sample carries some 95,000 clones, about 88% recorded once. Brentuximab vedotin exposure varied, and every patient relapsed after autologous stem cell transplantation. The specimen comprised peripheral blood mononuclear cells (PBMCs), sampled before the second cycle of nivolumab. Receptor source: a human donor with classical Hodgkin lymphoma.

The chain combines TRBV7-2 with TRBJ2-7, with 9 positions matching TRBD1. CDR3 length: 15 amino acids. The germline V gene has CDR1 SGHTA and CDR2 FQGNSA. Unmatched junction bases numbered 7, after V lost 5 bases and J lost 2 bases. The CDR3 is CASSQPGQGTYEQYF. The CDR3, as DNA: TGTGCCAGCAGCCAACCGGGACAGGGAACCTACGAGCAGTACTTC.

V gene TRBV6-5 combines with J gene TRBJ2-7, with D tentatively TRBD1 (6 bases). The germline gives CDR1 MNHEY, CDR2 SVGAGI. CDR3 size: 15 residues. With 6 bases removed from V and 0 bases from J, the gap between germline ends came to 15 bases. In DNA form, the CDR3 reads TGTGCCAGCAGCCACTCGGCGGACAGCTCCTACGAGCAGTACTTC. Translating gives CASSHSADSSYEQYF.

V usage is TRBV14 and J usage is TRBJ2-6, with D unclear. The V end lost 8 bases, the J end lost 4 bases, and 9 bases lay between the germline ends. This CDR3 spans 13 amino acids. CDR1 is SGHDN, CDR2 FVKESK, per germline. CDR3 nucleotides: TGTGCCAGCTCCCGATCCGGGGCCAACGTCCTGACTTTC. Translation: CASSRSGANVLTF.

V is TRBV27 and J is TRBJ1-1; possible D gene TRBD1, 6 bases. Trimming stripped 6 bases from V and 5 bases from J, with 13 bases between. The CDR3 runs to 13 residues. Germline CDR1 reads MNHEY; CDR2 reads SMNVEV (reference sequence). The CDR3 here is CASSPGDRTEAFF. CDR3 nucleotides: TGTGCCAGCAGCCCAGGGGATCGGACTGAAGCTTTCTTT.

The chain employs TRBV29-1 and TRBJ1-4; a weak D match, TRBD1 (6 bases). V lost 3 bases, J lost 8 bases, and 10 bases lay in between. The CDR3 extends over 12 amino acids. Per the germline V gene, CDR1 is SQVTM and CDR2 is ANQGSEA. CDR3 sequence: CSVEGAYEKLFF. Written as DNA, the CDR3 is TGCAGCGTTGAGGGGGCGTACGAAAAACTGTTTTTT.

This chain connects TRBV19 to TRBJ2-7; 8 bases are a match to TRBD2. V lost 1 base to trimming and J lost 1 base; unmatched junction nucleotides: 9. The CDR3 covers 17 residues. The V gene's germline CDR1 is LNHDA and CDR2 SQIVND (reference sequence). The CDR3: CASSIGSGRDSSYEQYF. In DNA form, the CDR3 reads TGTGCCAGTAGTATAGGTTCCGGGAGGGACTCATCCTACGAGCAGTACTTC.

The chain has TRBV28 and TRBJ2-4; possibly TRBD1 or TRBD2 for D (5 bases each). This CDR3 region has 13 residues. V lost 10 bases and J lost 1, with 11 bases in between. CDR1 is MDHEN, CDR2 SYDVKM, per germline. The CDR3 DNA is TGTGCCACGGGGACGGGGGCCAAAAACATTCAGTACTTC. The encoded protein is CATGTGAKNIQYF.

The rearrangement uses TRBV28 and TRBJ1-2, with D perhaps TRBD1 (5 bases). The CDR3 loop spans 13 amino acids. Germline CDR1 reads MDHEN; CDR2 reads SYDVKM. Trimming cost V 8 bases and J 4 bases, with 14 bases left between them. The CDR3 bases are TGTGCCAGCTTGGAGACGGACACCTATGGCTACACCTTC. It translates to CASLETDTYGYTF.

The genes are TRBV5-8 and TRBJ2-7; D is unclear. The CDR3 runs to 12 residues. Germline CDR1 SGHTS, CDR2 YDEGEE. V lost 3 bases and J 0 bases, leaving 4 bases between the germline ends. The CDR3 DNA sequence: TGTGCCAGCAGCTCCTACTCCTACGAGCAGTACTTC. Encoded protein: CASSSYSYEQYF.

This chain connects TRBV27 to TRBJ2-2; 8 positions agree with TRBD1. CDR1 is MNHEY and CDR2 is SMNVEV in the germline V gene (reference sequence). The CDR3 runs to 16 residues. Trimming took 1 base from V and 4 from J; bases not matched to a gene: 5. In DNA form, the CDR3 reads TGTGCCAGCAGTTTATTGGCCAGGGGGCGCACCGGGGAGCTGTTTTTT. Translating it yields CASSLLARGRTGELFF.

This sequence joins TRBV18 and TRBJ2-7; 8 bases fit TRBD1. CDR1 KGHSH and CDR2 LQKENI come from the germline V gene. J gave up 6 bases and V 3 bases, and 7 bases lay outside the gene matches. The CDR3 is 14 amino acids. CDR3 sequence: CASSPRTGYIEQYF. The CDR3 DNA reads TGTGCCAGCTCACCGCGGACAGGGTACATCGAGCAGTACTTC.

The chain employs TRBV10-3 and TRBJ2-7; 10 nucleotides agree with TRBD2. Looked up from germline, CDR1 is ENHRY and CDR2 is SYGVKD. The CDR3 covers 15 residues. Trimming took 3 bases from V and 2 from J; bases not matched to a gene: 4. CDR3 nucleotide sequence: TGTGCCATCAGTGAACTAGCGGGGCCAACCTACGAGCAGTACTTC. This gives the protein CAISELAGPTYEQYF.

This clone was seen just once. The chain links TRBV18 to TRBJ2-3, with TRBD1 identical over 7 bases. The germline gives CDR1 KGHSH, CDR2 LQKENI. V lost 0 bases and J lost 4; bases outside the gene matches: 7. The CDR3 runs to 16 residues. CDR3 in amino acids: CASSPPGQAGADTQYF. The CDR3 nucleotides are TGTGCCAGCTCACCACCCGGACAGGCTGGGGCAGATACGCAGTATTTT.

This chain joins TRBV7-2 and TRBJ2-3; possibly TRBD2 for D (5 bases). The CDR3 runs 16 residues. V was clipped by 1 base and J by 1 base, with 12 bases between them. Germline V CDR1 and CDR2: SGHTA, FQGNSA. The DNA for the CDR3 is TGTGCCAGCAGCTTAGGGCTAGCCGTTGGCACAGATACGCAGTATTTT. Its translation is CASSLGLAVGTDTQYF.

This chain uses TRBV5-1 with TRBJ2-3; 7 nucleotides match TRBD2. Germline-derived CDR1 and CDR2 are SGHRS and YFSETQ. V was pared by 3 bases and J by 0 bases, with 4 bases of the junction left unmatched. The CDR3 covers 15 residues. The CDR3 is CASSWAGVSTDTQYF. In DNA, the CDR3 is TGCGCCAGCAGCTGGGCGGGGGTAAGCACAGATACGCAGTATTTT.

This chain links TRBV28 with TRBJ2-7; 8 bases map to TRBD2. The CDR3 contains 12 residues. Germline trimming cut 6 bases from V and 4 bases from J; bases unmatched to any gene: 2. Germline CDR1 MDHEN, CDR2 SYDVKM. The DNA for the CDR3 is TGTGCCAGCAGCCCGGGAGGGTACGAGCAGTACTTC. Translated, it gives CASSPGGYEQYF.

This chain connects TRBV6-1 to TRBJ2-7, with D possibly matching TRBD1 (6 bases). Trimming removed 8 bases from V and 0 bases from J, with 14 bases in between. This CDR3 region has 14 residues. Germline lookup yields CDR1 MNHNS and CDR2 SASEGT. The CDR3 nucleotides read TGTGCCAGCTTTAGGACAGCAGGCTCCTACGAGCAGTACTTC. This codes for CASFRTAGSYEQYF.

This sequence joins TRBV5-1 and TRBJ1-1; 7 bases map to TRBD1. V lost 3 bases and J lost 5; bases outside the gene matches: 7. Germline CDR1 SGHRS, CDR2 YFSETQ. The CDR3 length is 14 residues. CDR3 sequence: CASSWKGAETEAFF. CDR3 sequence (DNA): TGCGCCAGCAGCTGGAAGGGGGCTGAGACTGAAGCTTTCTTT. Together with reference TRBV5-1 and TRBJ1-1, the CDR3 gives the full variable domain: KAGVTQTPRYLIKTRGQQVTLSCSPISGHRSVSWYQQTPGQGLQFLFEYFSETQRNKGNFPGRFSGRQFSNSRSEMNVSTLELGDSALYLCASSWKGAETEAFFGQGTRLTVV.

V is TRBV13 and J is TRBJ2-1; 15 bases are a match to TRBD2. CDR1 and CDR2 (germline): PRHDT, FYEKMQ (reference sequence). V was pared by 4 bases and J by 2 bases, with 6 bases of the junction left unmatched. CDR3 length: 18 amino acids. The CDR3 spells CASSWTSGGAKPYNEQFF. In DNA form, the CDR3 reads TGTGCCAGCAGCTGGACTAGCGGGGGGGCTAAACCCTACAATGAGCAGTTCTTC.

The J gene is TRBJ2-1, the V gene TRBV29-1; 7 bases are a match to TRBD2. V lost 5 bases and J lost 1; bases outside the gene matches: 5. The CDR3 loop spans 14 amino acids. In germline, CDR1 is SQVTM, CDR2 ANQGSEA. DNA for the CDR3: TGCAGCGTTTTTGGGGAGGGGTCCTACAATGAGCAGTTCTTC. Its translation is CSVFGEGSYNEQFF.

The CDR3 spells CASSLGIAGSETQYF. CDR3 DNA: TGTGCCAGCAGCTTGGGAATAGCGGGGAGTGAGACCCAGTACTTC. This chain links TRBV7-2 with TRBJ2-5; the match to TRBD2 covers 8 bases. Germline V lookup: CDR1 SGHTA, CDR2 FQGNSA. The CDR3 spans 15 residues. The V segment lost 3 bases and the J segment 5 bases; nucleotides outside the gene matches: 8.

V gene TRBV5-4 combines with J gene TRBJ2-7; D is possibly TRBD1 or TRBD2 (6 bases each). V was pared by 7 bases and J by 4 bases, with 9 bases between. Germline CDR1 is SGHNT and CDR2 is YYREEE (reference sequence). CDR3 length: 11 residues. DNA of the CDR3: TGTGCCAGCGGAGGGGGATACGAGCAGTACTTC. This encodes CASGGGYEQYF.

The chain has TRBV30 and TRBJ2-1, with D unclear. The germline V gene encodes CDR1 GTSNPN and CDR2 SVGIG (reference sequence). The CDR3 length is 14 residues. V dropped 0 bases and J dropped 7 bases, with 13 bases sitting between them. CDR3 in amino acids: CAWSVSLVGNEQFF. In DNA, the CDR3 is TGTGCCTGGAGTGTAAGTCTAGTGGGGAATGAGCAGTTCTTC.

The rearrangement links TRBV5-1 to TRBJ1-5, with D tentatively TRBD1 (6 bases). Germline values: CDR1 SGHRS, CDR2 YFSETQ. Between the trimmed V and J ends, which lost 4 bases and 6 bases, there was a span of 29 bases. The CDR3 spans 19 residues. The chain's CDR3 is CASSTVKGDASVLGQPQHF. The CDR3, as DNA: TGCGCCAGCAGCACCGTGAAGGGGGACGCCTCGGTTTTAGGTCAGCCCCAGCATTTT.